The 5 T cell receptor beta chains listed next were all sequenced from one sample in a study of immune heterogeneity within non-small cell lung tumors. Template input was genomic DNA from bulk tumor (roughly 600 ng per sample). Collection of several biopsies per primary tumor, spaced far apart, took place during surgery. Undergoing curative surgery were patients whose non-small cell lung cancer was untreated and newly diagnosed. TCR beta CDR3 amplification used multiplex PCR with 32 V and 13 J primers. TCRdb re-called the multiplex PCR reads with MiXCR, one entry per CDR3 protein. The sample has fewer than 7,500 distinct CDR3 sequences, more than 20% seen once. Material for sequencing was lung tumor tissue. The receptors here all came from a man in his sixties with non-small cell lung cancer.

This sequence joins TRBV9 and TRBJ2-5; D unresolved. Germline lookup yields CDR1 SGDLS and CDR2 YYNGEE. The CDR3 consists of 13 residues. V shed 3 bases and J shed 4 bases, with 10 bases lying between them. CDR3 sequence (DNA): TGTGCCAGCAGCGAGAGACAATTAGAGACCCAGTACTTC. As protein: CASSERQLETQYF.

Turning to this clonotype: A single base separates this from a much larger clone, so it may be a read error. The chain has TRBV15 and TRBJ2-3; unclear D gene. Per the germline V gene, CDR1 is LNHNV and CDR2 is YYDKDF (reference sequence). The CDR3 contains 11 residues. The CDR3 protein is CTTSRLDTQYF. The CDR3 DNA follows: TGTACCACCAGTCGACTAGATACGCAGTATTTT.

In this sample, this clonotype is medium-sized. V is TRBV28 and J is TRBJ1-4; D unclear. V lost 5 bases to trimming and J lost 13 bases, with 17 bases between them. Germline-derived CDR1 and CDR2 are MDHEN and SYDVKM. The CDR3 extends over 13 amino acids. CDR3: CASSPHTVKGLFF. In DNA form, the CDR3 reads TGTGCCAGCAGTCCCCACACGGTGAAAGGACTGTTTTTT.

The rearrangement joins TRBV7-9 to TRBJ2-3, with 8 nucleotides matching TRBD2. Trimming cost V 1 base and J 3 bases; bases outside gene matches: 9. Germline assignment: CDR1 SEHNR and CDR2 FQNEAQ (reference sequence). This CDR3 spans 17 amino acids. CDR3 sequence: CASSLVSSGGPTDTQYF. In nucleotides, the CDR3 is TGTGCCAGCAGCTTAGTTTCTTCGGGAGGGCCTACAGATACGCAGTATTTT. The entire variable domain, with the rest obtained from reference TRBV7-9 and TRBJ2-3, is as follows: DTGVSQNPRHKITKRGQNVTFRCDPISEHNRLYWYRQTLGQGPEFLTYFQNEAQLEKSRLLSDRFSAERPKGSFSTLEIQRTEQGDSAMYLCASSLVSSGGPTDTQYFGPGTRLTVL.

This clonotype appeared many times. V gene TRBV9 combines with J gene TRBJ2-2; D call uncertain. Germline-derived CDR1 and CDR2 are SGDLS and YYNGEE. The CDR3 totals 13 residues. The ends were cut back, 4 bases at V and 7 bases at J, with 11 bases in the middle. The CDR3 nucleotides are TGTGCCAGCAGCTTATCACTTATCGGGGAGCTGTTTTTT. Protein: CASSLSLIGELFF.